This T cell receptor (beta chain) was documented in a study of blood T cell repertoires in COVID-19. Study background: The United States, Italy and Spain provided the acute and convalescent COVID-19 samples. Sources were T cells, B-cell-depleted T cells, or PBMCs; the material itself was cDNA or gDNA.

In the original workflow: Reference gene primer amplification yielded estimated nucleated cell counts. Data came from immunoSEQ multiplex PCR; TCRdb stores just in-frame clones and leaves some out. V and J calls and clone size are those listed in that table; D and trimming were worked out from the DNA. The data contain 45,000 to 50,000 clones, 85% to 90% of them seen just once; the ten biggest clones take up 5.9%. Deletions cut 0 bases from V and 4 bases from J, with 13 bases between. The CDR3 has 16 residues. Per germline, CDR1 MRHNA and CDR2 SNTAGT. The TCR comes from a woman aged 55-75 years with acute or convalescent COVID-19. The chain has TRBV6-4 and TRBJ1-5; tentative D call: TRBD1 (6 bases). What was sequenced was peripheral blood. CDR3 protein: CASSDSIGQSNQPQHF. The CDR3 DNA reads TGTGCCAGCAGTGACTCAATTGGACAGTCGAATCAGCCCCAGCATTTT.